This T cell receptor beta chain was profiled in a study of neurological immune-mediated disorders. Broader study findings: No link was found between any clinical or MRI feature and the multiple sclerosis repertoire cluster.

Using its own MiXCR run on the 5' RACE reads, TCRdb lists one record per CDR3 protein. In the table there are some 57,000 distinct CDR3 sequences, more than 3.5% of which are singletons. The CDR3 sequence is 16 residues long. Germline V gene sequence: CDR1 SGHRS, CDR2 YFSETQ. Turning to this clonotype: As yet, its antigen is unknown. A much larger clone sits a single nucleotide away, making a read error possible.

Sequenced material: PBMCs. This clonotype was sampled from a man aged 55 to 70 with multiple sclerosis. The V call is TRBV5-1, the J call TRBJ1-1; D is uncertain. As DNA, the CDR3 is TGCGCCATCAGCCCCGTCGGGATCACCCTGAACACTGAAGCTTTCTTT. Its translation: CAISPVGITLNTEAFF.